A selection of T cell receptor beta chains follows, all from one sample in a study of CD8 T cells in Susac syndrome. MiXCR, run by TCRdb on the immunoSEQ multiplex PCR reads, gives a single entry per CDR3 protein. The sample has 95,000 to 150,000 distinct CDR3 sequences, roughly 95% seen once. What was sequenced was CD4+ T cells from PBMCs. The receptors were sampled from a human donor with Susac syndrome. Both conserved end residues are part of each CDR3. A D gene is named only where the DNA matches it firmly. Clone size is stated in some rows and not others, as once, few, many or a class when expanded.

>TRBJ2-7|NA|NA|TRBV13
CASSILSGTAYEQYF
TGTGCCAGCAGCATCCTTTCGGGTACGGCCTACGAGCAGTACTTC
>TRBJ1-2|NA|NA|TRBV27
CASSLYQAGLYGYTF
TGTGCCAGCAGTTTGTACCAAGCAGGTCTCTATGGCTACACCTTC
>TRBJ2-7|NA|NA|TRBV28
CATRDAEQYF
TGTGCCACAAGGGATGCCGAGCAGTACTTC
>TRBJ2-2|NA|NA|TRBV5-4
CASSWGHDTGELFF
TGTGCCAGCAGCTGGGGACACGACACCGGGGAGCTGTTTTTT
>TRBJ1-5|NA|NA|TRBV7-3
CASSQEAGVQPQHF
TGTGCCAGCAGCCAAGAGGCAGGTGTGCAGCCCCAGCATTTT
>TRBJ1-2|NA|once|TRBV15
CATSRGRARGTFGYTF
TGTGCCACCAGCAGAGGACGAGCTCGGGGGACATTTGGCTACACCTTC
>TRBJ1-5|NA|NA|TRBV11-2
CASSRTSNQPQHF
TGTGCCAGCAGCCGGACCAGCAATCAGCCCCAGCATTTT
>TRBJ2-7|NA|NA|TRBV5-1
CASSLSGPPYEQYF
TGCGCCAGCAGCTTGAGCGGCCCTCCCTACGAGCAGTACTTC
>TRBJ1-2|NA|NA|TRBV3-1
CASSQEERTKGGYTF
TGTGCCAGCAGCCAAGAGGAAAGGACGAAGGGTGGCTACACCTTC
>TRBJ2-7|TRBD1|NA|TRBV18
CASSPPSGGEQYF
TGTGCCAGCTCACCACCGTCAGGGGGCGAGCAGTACTTC
>TRBJ2-3|TRBD2|NA|TRBV12-3/TRBV12-4
CASSIGTSGRTDTQYF
TGTGCCAGCAGTATTGGGACTAGCGGACGCACAGATACGCAGTATTTT
>TRBJ1-2|NA|NA|TRBV5-1
CASSRGLELYGYTF
TGCGCCAGCAGCCGCGGACTAGAACTCTATGGCTACACCTTC
>TRBJ2-1|NA|NA|TRBV29-1
CSVAGDYNEQFF
TGCAGCGTTGCGGGAGACTACAATGAGCAGTTCTTC
>TRBJ2-1|NA|NA|TRBV28
CASSPLMGGGFF
TGTGCCAGCAGTCCCTTAATGGGGGGCGGCTTCTTC
>TRBJ2-7|NA|NA|TRBV7-3
CASSSNRDYEQYF
TGTGCCAGCAGCTCAAACCGAGACTACGAGCAGTACTTC
>TRBJ1-2|NA|NA|TRBV29-1
CSVEGEGSYGYTF
TGCAGCGTTGAAGGGGAGGGCAGCTATGGCTACACCTTC
>TRBJ1-5|TRBD1|NA|TRBV12-3/TRBV12-4
CASTLTGEGNQPQHF
TGTGCCAGCACCCTGACAGGGGAGGGCAATCAGCCCCAGCATTTT
>TRBJ1-1|TRBD1|once|TRBV7-9
CASSADRVAFF
TGTGCCAGCAGCGCCGACAGGGTAGCTTTCTTT
>TRBJ2-3|TRBD2|NA|TRBV5-1
CASSPGTKNTDTQYF
TGCGCCAGCAGCCCCGGGACTAAAAACACAGATACGCAGTATTTT
>TRBJ2-7|NA|NA|TRBV7-2
CASSLAGGGITYEQYF
TGTGCCAGCAGCTTAGCGGGAGGAGGCATTACCTACGAGCAGTACTTC
>TRBJ2-3|NA|NA|TRBV12-3/TRBV12-4
CASRRSGLGDTQYF
TGTGCCAGCAGGCGTTCAGGACTTGGGGATACGCAGTATTTT
>TRBJ2-7|TRBD2|NA|TRBV9
CASSVGSGWRSGGEQYF
TGTGCCAGCAGCGTAGGGTCCGGCTGGAGGTCGGGAGGCGAGCAGTACTTC
>TRBJ2-3|NA|NA|TRBV3-1
CATEGRGDTQYF
TGTGCCACCGAGGGTAGAGGAGATACGCAGTATTTT
>TRBJ2-1|TRBD2|NA|TRBV7-9
CASSTISGRPYNEQFF
TGTGCCAGCAGCACAATCAGCGGGAGACCCTACAATGAGCAGTTCTTC
>TRBJ2-3|NA|NA|TRBV20-1
CSVSGSTDTQYF
TGCAGTGTTAGCGGTAGCACAGATACGCAGTATTTT
>TRBJ2-7|TRBD1|NA|TRBV28
CASSPRPGQGLYEQYF
TGTGCCAGCAGTCCCAGGCCGGGACAGGGGCTATACGAGCAGTACTTC
>TRBJ2-3|NA|NA|TRBV10-3
CAISDPGADTQYF
TGTGCCATCAGTGACCCCGGGGCAGATACGCAGTATTTT
>TRBJ2-7|TRBD1|NA|TRBV6-1
CASRGQGQRSTSYEQYF
TGTGCCAGCAGGGGACAGGGCCAGCGGAGCACCTCCTACGAGCAGTACTTC
>TRBJ2-5|NA|NA|TRBV5-1
CASRPGPSETQYF
TGCGCCAGCAGACCGGGACCCTCAGAGACCCAGTACTTC
>TRBJ2-5|NA|NA|TRBV20-1
CRALRGASGAQETQYF
TGCAGGGCCTTACGGGGGGCTAGCGGCGCCCAAGAGACCCAGTACTTC
>TRBJ2-1|TRBD2|NA|TRBV7-9
CASSRSTSGSYNEQFF
TGTGCCAGCAGCCGATCGACTAGCGGTTCCTACAATGAGCAGTTCTTC
>TRBJ1-1|NA|NA|TRBV20-1
CSARESFRTQNTEAFF
TGCAGTGCTAGAGAGAGTTTTAGGACACAGAACACTGAAGCTTTCTTT
>TRBJ2-5|TRBD1|NA|TRBV25-1
CASSGPGTGGRETQYF
TGTGCCAGCAGTGGTCCCGGGACAGGGGGCCGGGAGACCCAGTACTTC